Described below is a single T cell receptor beta chain sequence and its context. The data were produced by immunoSEQ multiplex PCR, yet TCRdb's version contains in-frame clones alone and is incomplete. This sample has approximately 13,000 clones; about 83% occur once, and the top ten carry 0.44%. The CDR3 is made up of 14 amino acids. V gave up 0 bases and J gave up 3 bases, with 8 bases separating them. Germline V gene lookup returns CDR1 LNHNV and CDR2 YYDKDF (reference sequence). Stated time point: 2015-2016 season, pre-vaccination. Sorted blood CD4 subsets were sequenced before and after adults received seasonal inactivated influenza vaccine. Donors with HIV/AIDS, active malignancy, immunomodulators or active illness were excluded. These data come from a study of follicular helper T cells after annual influenza vaccination. For the study at large: Some donors were sampled over the 2013-2014, 2014-2015 and 2015-2016 vaccinations.

The chain employs TRBV15 and TRBJ1-1; maybe TRBD1 (6 bases). This specimen was CXCR5- memory CD4+ T cells sorted from blood, taken on the day of influenza vaccination. This receptor was identified in an adult who received the influenza vaccine. In DNA form, the CDR3 reads TGTGCCACCAGCAGAGACAGGGGAGACACTGAAGCTTTCTTT. This encodes CATSRDRGDTEAFF. Drawing the rest from reference TRBV15 and TRBJ1-1, the complete variable domain is DAMVIQNPRYQVTQFGKPVTLSCSQTLNHNVMYWYQQKSSQAPKLLFHYYDKDFNNEADTPDNFQSRRPNTSFCFLDIRSPGLGDTAMYLCATSRDRGDTEAFFGQGTRLTVV.